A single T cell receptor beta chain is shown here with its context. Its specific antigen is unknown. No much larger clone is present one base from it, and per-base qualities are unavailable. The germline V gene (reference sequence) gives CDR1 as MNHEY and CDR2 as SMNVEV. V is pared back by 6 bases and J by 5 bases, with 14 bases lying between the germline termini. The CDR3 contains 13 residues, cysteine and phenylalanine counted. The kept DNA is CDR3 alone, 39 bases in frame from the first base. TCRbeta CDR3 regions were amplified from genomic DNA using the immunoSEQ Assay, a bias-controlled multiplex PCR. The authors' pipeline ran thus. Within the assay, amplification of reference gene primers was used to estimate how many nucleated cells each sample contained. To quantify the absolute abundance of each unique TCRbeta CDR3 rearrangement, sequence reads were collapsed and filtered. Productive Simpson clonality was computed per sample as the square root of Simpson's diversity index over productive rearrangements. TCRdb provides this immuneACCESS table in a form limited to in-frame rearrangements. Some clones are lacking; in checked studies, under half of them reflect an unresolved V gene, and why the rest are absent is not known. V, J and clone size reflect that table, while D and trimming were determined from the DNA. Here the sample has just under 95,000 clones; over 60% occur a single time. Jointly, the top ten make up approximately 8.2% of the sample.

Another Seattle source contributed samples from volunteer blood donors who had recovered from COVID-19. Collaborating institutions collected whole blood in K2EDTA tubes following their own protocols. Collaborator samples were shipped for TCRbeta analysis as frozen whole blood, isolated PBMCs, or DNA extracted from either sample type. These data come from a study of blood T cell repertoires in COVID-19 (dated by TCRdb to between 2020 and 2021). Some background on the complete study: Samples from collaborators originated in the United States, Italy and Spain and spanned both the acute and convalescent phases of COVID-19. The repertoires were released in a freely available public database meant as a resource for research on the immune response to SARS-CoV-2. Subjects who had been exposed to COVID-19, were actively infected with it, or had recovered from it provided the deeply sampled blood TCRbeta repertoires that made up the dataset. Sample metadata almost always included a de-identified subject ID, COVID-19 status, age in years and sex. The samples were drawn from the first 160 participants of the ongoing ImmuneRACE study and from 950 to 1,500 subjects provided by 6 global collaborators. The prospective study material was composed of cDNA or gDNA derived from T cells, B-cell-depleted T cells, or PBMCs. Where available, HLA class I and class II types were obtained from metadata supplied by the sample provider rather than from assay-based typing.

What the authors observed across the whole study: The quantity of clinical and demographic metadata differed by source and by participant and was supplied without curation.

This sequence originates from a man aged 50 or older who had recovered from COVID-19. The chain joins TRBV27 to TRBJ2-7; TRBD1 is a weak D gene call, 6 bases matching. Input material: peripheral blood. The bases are TGTGCCAGCAGAGGAAACACAGGGCACGAGCAGTACTTC. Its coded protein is CASRGNTGHEQYF.